Listed below are T cell receptor beta chains from one sample, sequenced in a study of blood T cell repertoires in COVID-19. Libraries were prepared by immunoSEQ multiplex PCR; TCRdb keeps only in-frame clonotypes and omits some of them. Of 160,000 or so clones listed, about four fifths are singletons. Material for sequencing was PBMCs or T cells enriched from blood (not recorded which). These TCRs come from a man aged 55 to 69 who had recovered from COVID-19. Both conserved end residues are part of each CDR3. D genes are given only for firm matches. For some rows the clone size is stated as once, few or many, or as a class when expanded; others skip it.

j_call d_call clone_size v_call cdr3_aa cdr3_nt
TRBJ2-3 . . TRBV5-1 CASSPGALADTQYF TGCGCCAGCAGCCCGGGTGCCTTGGCGGATACGCAGTATTTT
TRBJ2-5 TRBD1 . TRBV5-6 CASSQGWDRGGSIGTQYF TGTGCCAGCAGCCAAGGATGGGACAGGGGTGGCTCTATAGGGACCCAGTACTTC
TRBJ2-1 TRBD2 . TRBV5-4 CASSLARTSSDEQFF TGTGCCAGCAGCTTGGCCCGGACTAGTTCCGATGAGCAGTTCTTC
TRBJ1-5 . few TRBV15 CATSSIANQPQHF TGTGCCACCAGCAGCATCGCGAATCAGCCCCAGCATTTT
TRBJ2-6 . . TRBV28 CASSSQVSSGANVLTF TGTGCCAGCAGTTCTCAGGTATCCTCTGGGGCCAACGTCCTGACTTTC
TRBJ2-1 TRBD2 . TRBV4-2 CASSLHTSGGLNEQFF TGTGCCAGCAGCCTCCATACTAGCGGGGGCCTTAATGAGCAGTTCTTC
TRBJ2-1 TRBD2 many TRBV3-1/TRBV3-2 CASQILAGDRDEQFF TGTGCCAGCCAGATACTAGCGGGAGATCGCGATGAGCAGTTCTTC
TRBJ2-7 TRBD1 . TRBV5-1 CASSPGDRTYEQYF TGCGCCAGCAGCCCCGGGGACAGAACCTACGAGCAGTACTTC
TRBJ2-1 TRBD2 . TRBV6-1 CASSDPPGGRVEQFF TGTGCCAGCAGTGACCCCCCGGGGGGGCGTGTTGAGCAGTTCTTC
TRBJ1-1 . . TRBV19 CASRGLGNTEAFF TGTGCCAGTAGGGGGCTAGGAAACACTGAAGCTTTCTTT
TRBJ2-5 . once TRBV3-1/TRBV3-2 CASSSGGETQYF TGTGCCAGCAGCTCAGGTGGGGAGACCCAGTACTTC
TRBJ2-7 TRBD2 . TRBV10-3 CATNGASGGYEQYF TGTGCCACCAACGGGGCTAGCGGGGGGTACGAGCAGTACTTC
TRBJ2-3 TRBD2 once TRBV28 CASRRREGQVDRTDTQYF TGTGCCAGCAGACGGAGGGAGGGCCAGGTTGACCGCACAGATACGCAGTATTTT
TRBJ2-3 . . TRBV3-1/TRBV3-2 CASSQVGGIPQATQYF TGTGCCAGCAGCCAAGTGGGCGGTATACCACAGGCTACGCAGTATTTT
TRBJ2-3 . many TRBV18 CASSPPDYQVGTDTQYF TGTGCCAGCTCACCACCGGACTACCAAGTGGGCACAGATACGCAGTATTTT
TRBJ2-1 TRBD2 few TRBV13 CASSLPGTSVYNEQFF TGTGCCAGCAGCTTACCCGGGACTAGCGTTTACAATGAGCAGTTCTTC
TRBJ1-1 TRBD1 . TRBV12-5 CASGSNRGAEAFF TGTGCTAGTGGTTCGAACAGGGGCGCTGAAGCTTTCTTT
TRBJ2-3 TRBD1 . TRBV28 CASLGQGLTDTQYF TGTGCCAGCCTCGGACAGGGGCTTACAGATACGCAGTATTTT
TRBJ1-5 . few TRBV12-5 CASGLERVNQPQHF TGTGCTAGTGGTTTGGAGCGTGTCAATCAGCCCCAGCATTTT
TRBJ2-2 . . TRBV28 CASSFLGARSRTGELFF TGTGCCAGCAGTTTTTTGGGGGCGCGAAGTCGCACCGGGGAGCTGTTTTTT
TRBJ2-3 TRBD2 . TRBV3-1/TRBV3-2 CASSPLLAGSFTDTQYF TGTGCCAGCAGCCCCCTACTAGCGGGATCGTTCACAGATACGCAGTATTTT
TRBJ2-1 . few TRBV9 CASSPTPIADNEQFF TGTGCCAGCAGCCCCACCCCGATAGCGGACAATGAGCAGTTCTTC
TRBJ1-2 TRBD1 few TRBV29-1 CSVRIGQGTSDWGKGYGYTF TGCAGCGTGCGTATCGGACAGGGGACTTCAGACTGGGGAAAGGGCTATGGCTACACCTTC
TRBJ1-2 . . TRBV7-3 CASSPSQGIYGYTF TGTGCCAGCAGCCCAAGTCAGGGTATCTATGGCTACACCTTC
TRBJ1-1 . . TRBV27 CASSLTGNTEAFF TGTGCCAGCAGTTTAACGGGGAACACTGAAGCTTTCTTT
TRBJ1-6 TRBD1 . TRBV29-1 CSVKGGGNSPLHF TGCAGCGTGAAAGGGGGCGGAAATTCACCCCTCCACTTT
TRBJ2-1 TRBD1 . TRBV29-1 CSVDRDRNYNEQFF TGCAGCGTTGACAGGGACAGAAACTACAATGAGCAGTTCTTC
TRBJ2-7 . . TRBV3-1/TRBV3-2 CASSHLAGEQYF TGTGCCAGCAGCCATCTCGCGGGAGAGCAGTACTTC
TRBJ2-1 TRBD2 many TRBV27 CASSPDLAGSYNEQFF TGTGCCAGCAGCCCGGACCTAGCGGGCTCATACAATGAGCAGTTCTTC
TRBJ1-6 . . TRBV7-6 CASRDGNNGPLHF TGTGCCAGCAGGGACGGGAATAATGGGCCCCTCCACTTT
TRBJ2-1 TRBD2 . TRBV11-3 CASSFTSGNEQFF TGTGCCAGCAGCTTTACTAGCGGGAACGAGCAGTTCTTC
TRBJ2-5 . . TRBV6-1 CASSDGEEHETQYF TGTGCCAGCAGTGATGGGGAGGAGCACGAGACCCAGTACTTC
TRBJ1-1 . . TRBV7-2 CASSFRTRSTEAFF TGTGCCAGCAGCTTTCGGACACGGAGCACTGAAGCTTTCTTT
TRBJ1-1 TRBD1 . TRBV2 CASSEERADGTANTEAFF TGTGCCAGCAGTGAAGAGCGGGCTGACGGGACAGCGAACACTGAAGCTTTCTTT
TRBJ1-3 TRBD1 few TRBV7-3 CASSPQGGPGNTIYF TGTGCCAGCAGTCCGCAGGGGGGTCCTGGAAACACCATATATTTT
TRBJ1-1 . . TRBV7-2 CASSPYTGGVWAEAFF TGTGCCAGCAGCCCATATACGGGGGGGGTCTGGGCTGAAGCTTTCTTT
TRBJ2-4 TRBD1 . TRBV2 CASRRDRGWDIQYF TGTGCCAGCAGGAGGGACAGGGGCTGGGACATTCAGTACTTC
TRBJ2-1 . once TRBV19 CASKAYSGSSYNEQFF TGTGCCAGTAAGGCCTATAGCGGAAGCTCCTACAATGAGCAGTTCTTC
TRBJ2-3 TRBD2 . TRBV3-1/TRBV3-2 CASRFLADRTDTQYF TGTGCCAGCAGATTCCTAGCGGACCGCACAGATACGCAGTATTTT
TRBJ2-7 . . TRBV19 CASSIPAGGAYEQYF TGTGCCAGTAGTATCCCGGCAGGAGGTGCCTACGAGCAGTACTTC
TRBJ1-5 TRBD1 . TRBV2 CASTDFDRALTQPQHF TGTGCCAGCACCGATTTCGACAGGGCCTTAACTCAGCCCCAGCATTTT
TRBJ2-5 TRBD1 . TRBV5-1 CASSLAGTGQETQYF TGCGCCAGCAGCTTGGCCGGGACAGGCCAAGAGACCCAGTACTTC
TRBJ1-1 . . TRBV20-1 CSARDEGFF TGCAGTGCTAGAGATGAGGGTTTCTTT
TRBJ2-2 TRBD2 . TRBV6-1 CASSGILAGLVTGELFF TGTGCCAGCAGTGGAATCCTAGCGGGACTAGTCACCGGGGAGCTGTTTTTT
TRBJ2-5 . . TRBV11-1 CASSFLAETQYF TGTGCCAGCAGCTTTCTAGCTGAGACCCAGTACTTC
TRBJ2-7 TRBD1 few TRBV30 CAWSGTGTGEQYF TGTGCCTGGAGTGGGACAGGGACTGGGGAGCAGTACTTC
TRBJ1-1 TRBD1 . TRBV5-8 CASRAGGWGSTEAFF TGTGCCAGCAGGGCAGGGGGATGGGGGAGCACTGAAGCTTTCTTT
TRBJ2-7 TRBD1 . TRBV18 CASSRTGIPGEQYF TGTGCCAGCTCAAGGACAGGGATTCCTGGCGAGCAGTACTTC
TRBJ2-7 . . TRBV27 CASRRGLLLSYEQYF TGTGCCTCCCGCCGCGGACTTCTCCTTTCCTACGAGCAGTACTTC
TRBJ2-3 TRBD2 . TRBV5-1 CASSDLFAGDADTQYF TGCGCCAGCAGTGACCTCTTTGCGGGGGACGCAGATACGCAGTATTTT
TRBJ1-5 TRBD1 few TRBV7-2 CASSGGQGVQPQHF TGTGCCAGCAGCGGGGGACAGGGGGTACAGCCCCAGCATTTT
TRBJ2-2 . . TRBV10-3 CALRGSANTGELFF TGTGCCCTCCGGGGTAGCGCGAACACCGGGGAGCTGTTTTTT
TRBJ1-1 . . TRBV30 CAQIMVRIGSNEGAFF TGTGCCCAAATTATGGTAAGGATTGGGAGTAATGAAGGAGCTTTCTTT
TRBJ2-1 TRBD2 . TRBV11-2 CASSYWTSGRRHEQFF TGTGCCAGCAGCTACTGGACTAGCGGGAGGAGACATGAGCAGTTCTTC
TRBJ2-7 TRBD2 . TRBV7-6 CASSPGLSGSSEQYF TGTGCCAGCAGCCCAGGACTTAGCGGGAGCAGCGAGCAGTACTTC
TRBJ2-1 TRBD2 . TRBV7-6 CASSLSGFKNEQFF TGTGCCAGCAGCCTTAGCGGGTTTAAGAATGAGCAGTTCTTC
TRBJ1-2 . once TRBV27 CASSFGRGGYGYTF TGTGCCAGCAGTTTCGGCAGGGGTGGGTATGGCTACACCTTC